These T cell receptor beta chains were read from a single sample in a study of cytomegalovirus exposure and HLA in healthy donors. Sequencing was performed with immunoSEQ multiplex PCR; in TCRdb, only in-frame clones are kept and a portion is missing. Its table records under 50,000 clones. The sequencing sample was made of PBMCs. These receptor sequences come from a male donor in good health and CMV-seronegative. Both conserved end residues are part of each CDR3. D genes are given only for firm matches.

d_call j_call v_call cdr3_aa cdr3_nt
TRBD1 TRBJ1-5 TRBV11-2 CASNLHRGNSNQPQHF TGTGCCAGCAACTTACACAGGGGGAATAGCAATCAGCCCCAGCATTTT
NA TRBJ1-5 TRBV9 CASSVEPGGRPQHF TGTGCCAGCAGCGTAGAGCCGGGGGGAAGGCCCCAGCATTTT
NA TRBJ2-3 TRBV28 CASSLSVPGTQYF TGTGCCAGCAGTTTATCGGTCCCGGGTACGCAGTATTTT
NA TRBJ1-5 TRBV19 CASSMRDTSNQPQHF TGTGCCAGTAGTATGAGGGACACCAGCAATCAGCCCCAGCATTTT
NA TRBJ1-2 TRBV29-1 CSVETGTNF TGCAGCGTTGAAACAGGAACGAACTTC
NA TRBJ1-1 TRBV6-6 CASSGRAGGTEAFF TGTGCCAGCAGCGGGAGGGCGGGTGGCACTGAAGCTTTCTTT
NA TRBJ2-1 TRBV30 CAWSVTGNEQFF TGTGCCTGGAGTGTAACCGGGAATGAGCAGTTCTTC
NA TRBJ2-2 TRBV7-3 CASSLGDGELFF TGTGCCAGCAGCCTAGGGGACGGGGAGCTGTTTTTT
TRBD1 TRBJ2-7 TRBV18 CASLEDRGQLPPDF TGTGCCAGCCTCGAGGACAGGGGTCAACTTCCCCCGGACTTC
NA TRBJ2-1 TRBV5-1 CATGISDVDEQFF TGCGCCACCGGGATTTCGGATGTAGATGAGCAGTTCTTC
NA TRBJ1-6 TRBV28 CASSLDSSPLHF TGTGCCAGCAGCCTCGACAGTTCACCCCTCCACTTT
NA TRBJ1-6 TRBV28 CASSSPGGPNSPLHF TGTGCCAGCAGTTCCCCGGGGGGACCTAATTCACCCCTCCACTTT
NA TRBJ1-5 TRBV23-1 CASSHSAADGQVIEPQHF TGCGCCAGCAGTCACTCCGCCGCCGACGGCCAGGTGATCGAGCCCCAGCATTTT
NA TRBJ2-5 TRBV5-1 CASSLGTNGNKETQYF TGCGCCAGCAGCCTAGGGACAAATGGGAATAAAGAGACCCAGTACTTC
NA TRBJ2-7 TRBV19 CATSFSSSYEQYF TGTGCCACCTCTTTCTCCAGCTCCTACGAGCAGTACTTC
TRBD1 TRBJ1-2 TRBV7-3 CASSPGTGVGYGYTF TGTGCCAGCAGCCCAGGGACAGGGGTTGGGTATGGCTACACCTTC
NA TRBJ2-7 TRBV5-1 CASSLDPGDEQYF TGCGCCAGCAGCTTAGACCCGGGGGACGAGCAGTACTTC
NA TRBJ1-3 TRBV5-1 CASSFRFDSGNTIYF TGCGCCAGCAGCTTTCGGTTTGACTCTGGAAACACCATATATTTT
NA TRBJ1-5 TRBV28 CASHPSGILRVEPQHF TGTGCCAGCCATCCCTCAGGGATATTAAGAGTTGAGCCCCAGCATTTT
TRBD2 TRBJ2-3 TRBV5-1 CASSVLAGSTDTQYF TGCGCCAGCAGCGTCCTAGCGGGGAGCACAGATACGCAGTATTTT
NA TRBJ1-1 TRBV7-9 CASSLWSGVTEAFF TGTGCCAGCAGCCTATGGAGCGGGGTAACTGAAGCTTTCTTT
NA TRBJ2-7 TRBV4-1 CASSQGYGGEQYF TGCGCCAGCAGCCAAGGGTACGGGGGAGAGCAGTACTTC
TRBD2 TRBJ2-7 TRBV6-5 CASGFSGAYEQYF TGTGCCAGCGGTTTTAGCGGGGCCTACGAGCAGTACTTC
NA TRBJ2-7 TRBV19 CASSTPPGRDSYEQYF TGTGCCAGTAGTACACCCCCCGGACGGGACTCCTACGAGCAGTACTTC
TRBD1 TRBJ1-1 TRBV19 CASSTRDRTLNTEAFF TGTGCCAGTAGTACGAGGGACAGGACGCTGAACACTGAAGCTTTCTTT
NA TRBJ1-1 TRBV5-6 CASSFKGDVVRAFF TGTGCCAGCAGCTTTAAGGGAGACGTTGTAAGGGCTTTCTTT
TRBD1 TRBJ1-5 TRBV5-1 CASSQGQAGQPQHF TGCGCCAGCAGCCAGGGACAGGCCGGGCAGCCCCAGCATTTT
NA TRBJ1-1 TRBV28 CASTYGSFNTEAFF TGTGCCAGCACCTACGGGAGCTTCAACACTGAAGCTTTCTTT
NA TRBJ1-1 TRBV29-1 CSVGQGDTEAFF TGCAGCGTTGGGCAGGGCGACACTGAAGCTTTCTTT
TRBD1 TRBJ1-2 TRBV28 CASSGTAPNYGYTF TGTGCCAGCAGTGGGACAGCTCCTAACTATGGCTACACCTTC
NA TRBJ1-5 TRBV7-2 CASSLGLGGPQHF TGTGCCAGCAGCTTAGGGTTGGGGGGGCCCCAGCATTTT
TRBD1 TRBJ2-3 TRBV18 CASSPLRETGITDTQYF TGTGCCAGCTCCCCTCTAAGGGAGACAGGGATCACAGATACGCAGTATTTT
NA TRBJ1-4 TRBV5-1 CASSSRGEKLFF TGCGCCAGCAGCTCCCGGGGTGAAAAACTGTTTTTT
NA TRBJ1-2 TRBV5-1 CASSPGDPRLNGYTF TGCGCCAGCAGCCCGGGGGACCCTAGACTAAATGGCTACACCTTC
NA TRBJ1-5 TRBV4-1 CASSLRLRGSDQPQHF TGCGCCAGCAGCCTGCGGTTGAGAGGATCCGATCAGCCCCAGCATTTT
NA TRBJ1-4 TRBV5-1 CASSLTVESEKLFF TGCGCCAGCAGCTTGACAGTAGAAAGTGAAAAACTGTTTTTT
TRBD1 TRBJ1-4 TRBV18 CASSLIPDRGGGKLFF TGTGCCAGCTCACTAATACCCGACAGGGGAGGAGGAAAACTGTTTTTT
TRBD1 TRBJ2-7 TRBV11-1 CASSLHDRVISYEQYF TGTGCCAGCAGCTTACACGACAGGGTAATATCCTACGAGCAGTACTTC
TRBD1 TRBJ1-3 TRBV7-8 CASSLRDSVSGNTIYF TGTGCCAGCAGCCTCCGGGACAGTGTATCCGGAAACACCATATATTTT
TRBD1 TRBJ1-1 TRBV4-2 CASSQEGGTGGTEAFF TGTGCCAGCAGCCAAGAGGGCGGGACAGGGGGCACTGAAGCTTTCTTT
TRBD1 TRBJ2-2 TRBV2 CADGQGPSKNTGELFF TGTGCCGACGGACAGGGCCCCTCCAAGAACACCGGGGAGCTGTTTTTT
TRBD1 TRBJ1-1 TRBV4-2 CASSQVVHRTGETEAFF TGTGCCAGCAGCCAAGTGGTCCATCGGACAGGGGAGACTGAAGCTTTCTTT
NA TRBJ1-1 TRBV28 CASNVGQNTEAFF TGTGCCAGCAATGTCGGACAGAACACTGAAGCTTTCTTT
NA TRBJ2-1 TRBV5-3 CARSRSGGSAYNEQFF TGTGCCAGAAGCCGCTCGGGGGGCTCGGCCTACAATGAGCAGTTCTTC
TRBD2 TRBJ2-5 TRBV6-1 CASSELAGGPETQYF TGTGCCAGCAGTGAACTAGCGGGGGGGCCCGAGACCCAGTACTTC
NA TRBJ2-7 TRBV6-6 CASSPMGGEQYF TGTGCCAGCAGTCCCATGGGGGGCGAGCAGTACTTC
NA TRBJ2-3 TRBV5-6 CASSLGQSTDTQYF TGTGCCAGCAGCTTGGGACAGAGCACAGATACGCAGTATTTT
NA TRBJ1-1 TRBV5-1 CASSLAGGERTEAFF TGCGCCAGCAGCTTGGCAGGAGGGGAGAGGACTGAAGCTTTCTTT
TRBD1 TRBJ1-1 TRBV18 CASSPDRDYTEAFF TGTGCCAGCTCACCGGACAGGGACTACACTGAAGCTTTCTTT
NA TRBJ1-1 TRBV23-1 CASIARPLNTEAFF TGCGCCAGCATAGCCCGTCCCCTGAACACTGAAGCTTTCTTT
NA TRBJ1-5 TRBV2 CASRSGTTSNQPQHF TGTGCCAGCAGGTCCGGGACAACTAGTAATCAGCCCCAGCATTTT